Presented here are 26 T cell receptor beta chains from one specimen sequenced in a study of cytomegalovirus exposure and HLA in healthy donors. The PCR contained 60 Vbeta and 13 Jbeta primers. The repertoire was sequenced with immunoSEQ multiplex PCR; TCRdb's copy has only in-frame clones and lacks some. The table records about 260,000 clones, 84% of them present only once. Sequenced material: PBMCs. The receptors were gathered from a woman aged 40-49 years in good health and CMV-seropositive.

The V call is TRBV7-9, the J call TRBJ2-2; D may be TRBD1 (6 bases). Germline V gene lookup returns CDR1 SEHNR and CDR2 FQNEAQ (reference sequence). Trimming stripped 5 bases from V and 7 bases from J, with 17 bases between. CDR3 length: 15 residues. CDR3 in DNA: TGTGCCAGCAGCCTATACAGGGCCCAAGACGGGGAGCTGTTTTTT. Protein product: CASSLYRAQDGELFF.

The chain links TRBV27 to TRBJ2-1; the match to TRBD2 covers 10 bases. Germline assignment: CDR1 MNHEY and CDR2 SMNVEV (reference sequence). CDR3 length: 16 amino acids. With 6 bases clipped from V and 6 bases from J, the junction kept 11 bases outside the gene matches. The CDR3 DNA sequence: TGTGCCAGCAGGCCTTCAGGTGGGACTAGCGCCAATGAGCAGTTCTTC. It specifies CASRPSGGTSANEQFF.

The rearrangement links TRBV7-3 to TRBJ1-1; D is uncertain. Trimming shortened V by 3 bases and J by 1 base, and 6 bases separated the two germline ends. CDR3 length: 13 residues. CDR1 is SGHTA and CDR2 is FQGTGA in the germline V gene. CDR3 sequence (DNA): TGTGCCAGCAGCTTCACAGCGAACACTGAAGCTTTCTTT. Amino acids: CASSFTANTEAFF.

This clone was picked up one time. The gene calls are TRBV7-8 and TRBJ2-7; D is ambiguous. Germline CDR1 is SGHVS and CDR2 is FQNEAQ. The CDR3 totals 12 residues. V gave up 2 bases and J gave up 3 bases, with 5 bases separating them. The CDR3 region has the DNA TGTGCCAGCAGCTTAATCAACTACGAGCAGTACTTC. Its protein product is CASSLINYEQYF.

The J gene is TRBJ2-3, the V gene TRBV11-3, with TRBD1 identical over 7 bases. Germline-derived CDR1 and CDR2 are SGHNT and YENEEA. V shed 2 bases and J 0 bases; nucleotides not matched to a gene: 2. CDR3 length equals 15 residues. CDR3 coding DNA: TGTGCCAGCAGCTTAAGGGGGCCTAGCACAGATACGCAGTATTTT. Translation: CASSLRGPSTDTQYF.

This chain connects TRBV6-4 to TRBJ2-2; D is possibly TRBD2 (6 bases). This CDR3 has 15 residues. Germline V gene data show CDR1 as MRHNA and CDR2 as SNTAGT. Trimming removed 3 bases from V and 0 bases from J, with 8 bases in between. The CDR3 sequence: CASSELASNTGELFF. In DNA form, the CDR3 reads TGTGCCAGCAGTGAACTAGCTTCGAACACCGGGGAGCTGTTTTTT.

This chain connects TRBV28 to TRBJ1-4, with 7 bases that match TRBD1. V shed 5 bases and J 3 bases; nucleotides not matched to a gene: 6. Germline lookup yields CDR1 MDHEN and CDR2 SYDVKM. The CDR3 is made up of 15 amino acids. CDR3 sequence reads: CASSTTGLPNEKLFF. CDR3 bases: TGTGCCAGCAGTACGACAGGGTTGCCTAATGAAAAACTGTTTTTT. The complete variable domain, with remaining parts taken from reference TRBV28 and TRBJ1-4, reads DVKVTQSSRYLVKRTGEKVFLECVQDMDHENMFWYRQDPGLGLRLIYFSYDVKMKEKGDIPEGYSVSREKKERFSLILESASTNQTSMYLCASSTTGLPNEKLFFGSGTQLSVL.

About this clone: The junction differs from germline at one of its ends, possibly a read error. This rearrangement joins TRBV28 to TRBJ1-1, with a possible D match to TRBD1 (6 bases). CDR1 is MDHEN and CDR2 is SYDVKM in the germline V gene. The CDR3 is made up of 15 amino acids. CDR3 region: CASSLRPVGGREGRF. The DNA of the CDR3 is TGTGCCAGCAGTTTAAGGCCGGTCGGGGGGCGGGAAGGTCGCTTT.

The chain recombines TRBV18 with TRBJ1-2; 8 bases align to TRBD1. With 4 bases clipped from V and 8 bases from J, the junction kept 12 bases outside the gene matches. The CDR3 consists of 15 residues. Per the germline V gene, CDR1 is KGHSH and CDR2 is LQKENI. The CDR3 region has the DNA TGTGCCAGCTCACAAACAGGGGGACTTCTTCAAGGCTACACCTTC. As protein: CASSQTGGLLQGYTF.

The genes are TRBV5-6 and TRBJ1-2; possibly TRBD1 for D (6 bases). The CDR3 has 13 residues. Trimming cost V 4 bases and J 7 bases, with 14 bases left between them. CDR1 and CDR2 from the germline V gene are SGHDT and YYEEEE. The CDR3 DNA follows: TGTGCCAGCAGCCGGGCGGGGGGCAGTGGCTACACCTTC. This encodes CASSRAGGSGYTF.

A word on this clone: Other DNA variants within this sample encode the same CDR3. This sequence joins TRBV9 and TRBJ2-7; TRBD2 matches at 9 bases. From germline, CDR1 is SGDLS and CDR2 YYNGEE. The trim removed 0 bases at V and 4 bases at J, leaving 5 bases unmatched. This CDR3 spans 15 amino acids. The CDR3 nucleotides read TGTGCCAGCAGCGTAGGGGGGGCGGGAGGGTACGAGCAGTACTTC. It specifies CASSVGGAGGYEQYF.

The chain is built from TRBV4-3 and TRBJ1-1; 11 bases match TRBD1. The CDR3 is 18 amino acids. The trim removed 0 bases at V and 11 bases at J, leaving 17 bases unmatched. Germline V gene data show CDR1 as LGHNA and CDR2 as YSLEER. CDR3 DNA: TGCGCCAGCAGCCAAGAAATTATTCGGGGGACAGGGGGGTTTGGTGCTTTCTTT. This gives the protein CASSQEIIRGTGGFGAFF.

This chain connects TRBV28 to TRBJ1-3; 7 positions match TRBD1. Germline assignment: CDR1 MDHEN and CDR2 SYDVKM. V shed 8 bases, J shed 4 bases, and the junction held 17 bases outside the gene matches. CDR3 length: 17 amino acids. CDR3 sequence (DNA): TGTGCCAGCTCGATCCGGGACAGTGCCCTTCTCGGAAACACCATATATTTT. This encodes CASSIRDSALLGNTIYF.

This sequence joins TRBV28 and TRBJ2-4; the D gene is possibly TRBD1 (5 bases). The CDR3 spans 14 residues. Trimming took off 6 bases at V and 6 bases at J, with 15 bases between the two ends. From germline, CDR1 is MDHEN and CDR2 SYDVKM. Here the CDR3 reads CASSSPMGPNIQYF. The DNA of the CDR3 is TGTGCCAGCAGCTCTCCCATGGGGCCAAACATTCAGTACTTC. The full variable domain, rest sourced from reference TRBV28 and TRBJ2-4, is DVKVTQSSRYLVKRTGEKVFLECVQDMDHENMFWYRQDPGLGLRLIYFSYDVKMKEKGDIPEGYSVSREKKERFSLILESASTNQTSMYLCASSSPMGPNIQYFGAGTRLSVL.

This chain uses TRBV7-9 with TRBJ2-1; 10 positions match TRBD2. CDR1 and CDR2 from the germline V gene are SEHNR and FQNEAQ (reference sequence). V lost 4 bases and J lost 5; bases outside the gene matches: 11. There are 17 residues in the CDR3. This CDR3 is CASSSQVPSGRDNEQFF. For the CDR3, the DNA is TGTGCCAGCAGCTCCCAGGTACCGAGCGGGAGGGACAATGAGCAGTTCTTC.

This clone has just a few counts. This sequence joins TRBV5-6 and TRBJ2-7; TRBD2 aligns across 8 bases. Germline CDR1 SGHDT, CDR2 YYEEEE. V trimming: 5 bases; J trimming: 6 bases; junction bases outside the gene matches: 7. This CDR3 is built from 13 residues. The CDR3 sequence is CASRPGTRGEQYF. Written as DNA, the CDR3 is TGTGCCAGCAGGCCCGGGACTAGGGGCGAGCAGTACTTC.

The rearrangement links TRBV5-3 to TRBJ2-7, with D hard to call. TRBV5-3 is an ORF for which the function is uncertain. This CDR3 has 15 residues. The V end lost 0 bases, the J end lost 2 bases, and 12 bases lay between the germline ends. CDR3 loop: CARSLVESEAYEQYF. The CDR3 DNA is TGTGCCAGAAGCTTGGTTGAGAGTGAGGCCTACGAGCAGTACTTC.

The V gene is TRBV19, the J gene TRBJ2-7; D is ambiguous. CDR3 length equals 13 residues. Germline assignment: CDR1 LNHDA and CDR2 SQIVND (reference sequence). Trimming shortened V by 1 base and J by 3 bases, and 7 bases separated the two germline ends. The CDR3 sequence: CASSIGDSYEQYF. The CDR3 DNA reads TGTGCCAGTAGTATAGGCGATAGCTACGAGCAGTACTTC.

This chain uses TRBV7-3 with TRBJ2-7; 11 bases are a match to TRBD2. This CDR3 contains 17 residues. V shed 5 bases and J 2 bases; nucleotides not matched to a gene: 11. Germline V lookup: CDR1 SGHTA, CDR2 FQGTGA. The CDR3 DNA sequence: TGTGCCAGCAGCCCTATCCTAGCGGGAGGTTATCCCTACGAGCAGTACTTC. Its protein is CASSPILAGGYPYEQYF.

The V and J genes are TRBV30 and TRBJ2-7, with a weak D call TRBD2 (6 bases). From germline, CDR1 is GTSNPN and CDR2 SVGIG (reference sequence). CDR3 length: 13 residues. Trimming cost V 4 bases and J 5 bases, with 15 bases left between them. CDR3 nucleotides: TGTGCCTGGAACCAGCGACCGGGGGACGAGCAGTACTTC. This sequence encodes CAWNQRPGDEQYF.

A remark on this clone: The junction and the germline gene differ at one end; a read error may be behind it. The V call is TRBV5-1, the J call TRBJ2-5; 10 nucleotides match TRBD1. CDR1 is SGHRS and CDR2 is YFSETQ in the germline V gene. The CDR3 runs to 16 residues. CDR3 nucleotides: TGCGCCAGCAGCTTGTCGACAGGGGGCGGCCAACAGACCCAGTACTTC. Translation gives CASSLSTGGGQQTQYF.

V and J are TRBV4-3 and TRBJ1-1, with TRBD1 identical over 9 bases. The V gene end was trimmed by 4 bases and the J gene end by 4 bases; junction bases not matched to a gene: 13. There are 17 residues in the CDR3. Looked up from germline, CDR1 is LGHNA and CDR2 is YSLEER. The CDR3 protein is CASSLTGTGKLSTEAFF. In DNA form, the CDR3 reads TGCGCCAGCAGCCTAACCGGGACAGGGAAACTGAGCACTGAAGCTTTCTTT.

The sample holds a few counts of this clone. The CDR3 sequence is CAWSATGTTKPFF. CDR3 DNA: TGTGCCTGGAGTGCAACCGGGACTACCAAGCCGTTCTTC. This rearrangement joins TRBV30 to TRBJ2-1; 7 nucleotides agree with TRBD2. Looked up from germline, CDR1 is GTSNPN and CDR2 is SVGIG (reference sequence). The length of the CDR3 is 13 residues. Trimming removed 1 base from V and 15 bases from J; junction bases left unmatched: 12.

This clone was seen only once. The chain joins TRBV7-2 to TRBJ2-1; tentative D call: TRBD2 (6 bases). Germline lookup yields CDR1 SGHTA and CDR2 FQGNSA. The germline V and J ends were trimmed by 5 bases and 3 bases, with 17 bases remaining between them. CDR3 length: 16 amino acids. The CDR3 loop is CASSLTRDSVYNEQFF. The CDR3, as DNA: TGTGCCAGCAGCCTAACCAGGGACTCCGTCTACAATGAGCAGTTCTTC.

The CDR3 region is CASSIRPGVGSYEQYF. CDR3 nucleotide sequence: TGTGCCAGTAGTATACGGCCGGGGGTGGGCTCCTACGAGCAGTACTTC. The chain uses TRBV19 and TRBJ2-7, with D perhaps TRBD2 (6 bases). The germline V gene has CDR1 LNHDA and CDR2 SQIVND (reference sequence). CDR3 length: 16 residues. Trimming took 2 bases from V and 0 from J, leaving 14 bases between them.

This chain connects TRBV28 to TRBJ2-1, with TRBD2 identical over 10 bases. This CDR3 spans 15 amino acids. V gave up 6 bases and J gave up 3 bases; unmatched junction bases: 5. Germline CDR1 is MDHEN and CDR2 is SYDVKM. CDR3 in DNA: TGTGCCAGCAGACCCGGGACTAGCGTCTACAATGAGCAGTTCTTC. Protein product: CASRPGTSVYNEQFF.